The clone carrying this TCR beta chain showed up just once. The record originates from a study of tissue T cells after allogeneic stem cell transplantation. Libraries were prepared by immunoSEQ multiplex PCR; TCRdb keeps only in-frame clonotypes and omits some of them. The table lists a few thousand clones, 55% to 80% of them singletons. Adult allogeneic hematopoietic cell transplant recipients with steroid-refractory graft-versus-host disease were prospectively enrolled for research autopsy. Germline V CDR1 and CDR2: ENHRY, SYGVKD. CDR3 size: 15 residues. Trimming removed 4 bases from V and 5 bases from J; junction bases left unmatched: 8.

The V call is TRBV10-3, the J call TRBJ2-1, with 7 bases aligning to TRBD1. The sample consisted of transverse colon tissue, taken at autopsy. The sequence was obtained from a male patient older than 55 with steroid-refractory graft-versus-host disease after an allogeneic stem cell transplant. The graft donor may have contributed some T cells. CDR3 sequence reads: CAISVGTVGNNEQFF. CDR3 in DNA: TGTGCCATCAGTGTCGGGACAGTGGGAAACAATGAGCAGTTCTTC.